The 7 T cell receptor beta chains given below trace back to one sample, sequenced in a study of blood T cell repertoires in COVID-19. Only in-frame clones appear in the TCRdb table, and some are missing; sequencing was by immunoSEQ multiplex PCR. The data show more than 200,000 clones, with 65% to 85% seen just once and approximately 8.6% held by the top ten. The source material was peripheral blood. The receptors originated from a man aged 40-49 years with active or convalescent COVID-19.

The chain uses TRBV7-3 and TRBJ1-5, with TRBD1 as a possible D gene (5 bases). The V gene's germline CDR1 is SGHTA and CDR2 FQGTGA. Trimming took 3 bases from V and 2 from J, leaving 14 bases between them. The CDR3 totals 16 residues. The CDR3 here is CASSFTREAGNQPQHF. Written as DNA, the CDR3 is TGTGCCAGCAGCTTCACCAGGGAGGCGGGCAATCAGCCCCAGCATTTT.

The chain uses TRBV6-5 and TRBJ1-2; D is perhaps TRBD1 (5 bases). CDR1 and CDR2 (germline): MNHEY, SVGAGI. V lost 0 bases and J lost 4, with 15 bases in between. CDR3 size: 16 residues. The CDR3 nucleotides read TGTGCCAGCAGTTACTCGCAGGGCGACTCATCCTATGGCTACACCTTC. As protein: CASSYSQGDSSYGYTF.

This clone appeared a single time. The chain combines TRBV18 with TRBJ1-5; a weak D match, TRBD1 (6 bases). The V and J ends lost 0 bases and 0 bases respectively, with 9 bases between them. The CDR3 runs 16 residues. CDR1 KGHSH and CDR2 LQKENI come from the germline V gene. CDR3: CASSPPGQHSNQPQHF. In nucleotides, the CDR3 is TGTGCCAGCTCACCACCGGGACAACATAGCAATCAGCCCCAGCATTTT.

The chain is built from TRBV5-1 and TRBJ2-1, with 11 bases fitting TRBD1. This CDR3 region has 14 residues. Germline loops: CDR1 SGHRS, CDR2 YFSETQ. V gave up 6 bases and J gave up 4 bases; unmatched junction bases: 3. CDR3 sequence reads: CASMRDRGYNEQFF. CDR3 DNA: TGCGCCAGCATGAGGGACAGGGGGTACAATGAGCAGTTCTTC.

This sequence joins TRBV19 and TRBJ2-2; TRBD1 matches at 8 bases. Trimming removed 5 bases from V and 4 bases from J; junction bases left unmatched: 3. CDR1 is LNHDA, CDR2 SQIVND, per germline (reference sequence). The CDR3 has 14 amino acids. The CDR3 region is CASSSQGATGELFF. The CDR3 DNA follows: TGTGCCAGTAGTTCCCAGGGGGCCACCGGGGAGCTGTTTTTT.

The CDR3 loop is CASSTLQTDHQPQHF. In DNA form, the CDR3 reads TGTGCCAGCAGCACGCTCCAGACAGATCATCAGCCCCAGCATTTT. The chain links TRBV21-1 to TRBJ1-5; TRBD1 reflects the table's D call only, with no check against the DNA. TRBV21-1 is deemed a pseudogene. This CDR3 has 15 amino acids.

This clone was seen repeatedly, ten times or more. The chain carries TRBV7-9 and TRBJ2-2; 11 nucleotides agree with TRBD2. In germline, CDR1 is SEHNR, CDR2 FQNEAQ (reference sequence). Trimming cost V 5 bases and J 5 bases; bases outside gene matches: 1. The CDR3 is made up of 14 amino acids. The CDR3: CASSRTSGTGELFF. The CDR3 DNA reads as TGTGCCAGCAGCCGGACTAGCGGGACCGGGGAGCTGTTTTTT. Full variable domain (rest looked up from reference TRBV7-9 and TRBJ2-2): DTGVSQNPRHKITKRGQNVTFRCDPISEHNRLYWYRQTLGQGPEFLTYFQNEAQLEKSRLLSDRFSAERPKGSFSTLEIQRTEQGDSAMYLCASSRTSGTGELFFGEGSRLTVL.